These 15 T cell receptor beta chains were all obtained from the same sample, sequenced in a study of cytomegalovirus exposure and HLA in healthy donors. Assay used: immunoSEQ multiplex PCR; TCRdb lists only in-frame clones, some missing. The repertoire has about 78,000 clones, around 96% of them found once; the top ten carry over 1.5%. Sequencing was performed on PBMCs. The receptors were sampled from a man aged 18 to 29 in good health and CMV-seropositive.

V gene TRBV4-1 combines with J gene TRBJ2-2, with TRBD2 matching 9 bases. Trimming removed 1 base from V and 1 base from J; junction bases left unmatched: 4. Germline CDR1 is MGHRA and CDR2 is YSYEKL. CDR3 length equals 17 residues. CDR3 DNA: TGCGCCAGCAGCCAAGTTGGCGGGAGGGTGAACACCGGGGAGCTGTTTTTT. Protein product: CASSQVGGRVNTGELFF.

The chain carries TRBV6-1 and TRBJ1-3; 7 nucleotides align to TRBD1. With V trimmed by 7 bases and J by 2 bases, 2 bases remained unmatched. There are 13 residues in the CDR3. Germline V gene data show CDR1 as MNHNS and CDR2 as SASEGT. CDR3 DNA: TGTGCCAGCAACAGGGGAACTGGAAACACCATATATTTT. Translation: CASNRGTGNTIYF.

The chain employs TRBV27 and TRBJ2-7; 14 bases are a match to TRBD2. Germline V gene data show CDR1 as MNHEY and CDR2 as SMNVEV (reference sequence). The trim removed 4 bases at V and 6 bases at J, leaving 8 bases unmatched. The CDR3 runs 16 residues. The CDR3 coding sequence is TGTGCCAGCAGTTCTATGGGACTAGCGGGAGCTGGCGAGCAGTACTTC. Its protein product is CASSSMGLAGAGEQYF.

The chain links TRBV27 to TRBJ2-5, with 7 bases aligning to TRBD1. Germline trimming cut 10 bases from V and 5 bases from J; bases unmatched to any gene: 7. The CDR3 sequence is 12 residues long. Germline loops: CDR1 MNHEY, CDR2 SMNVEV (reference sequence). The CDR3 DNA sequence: TGTGCCACACAGGGGTGGGGGGAGACCCAGTACTTC. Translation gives CATQGWGETQYF.

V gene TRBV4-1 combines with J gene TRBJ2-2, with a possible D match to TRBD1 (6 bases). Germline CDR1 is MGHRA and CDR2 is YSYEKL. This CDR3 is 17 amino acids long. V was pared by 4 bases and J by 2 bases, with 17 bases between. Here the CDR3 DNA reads TGCGCCAGCAGCCGAATATACCAGGGGACAAACACCGGGGAGCTGTTTTTT. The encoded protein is CASSRIYQGTNTGELFF.

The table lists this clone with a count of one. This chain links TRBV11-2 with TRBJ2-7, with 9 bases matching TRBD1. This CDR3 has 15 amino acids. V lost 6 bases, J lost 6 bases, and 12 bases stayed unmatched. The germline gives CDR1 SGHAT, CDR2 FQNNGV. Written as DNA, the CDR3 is TGTGCCAGCAGATCGCCGGGACAGGGCCCCCTCGAGCAGTACTTC. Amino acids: CASRSPGQGPLEQYF.

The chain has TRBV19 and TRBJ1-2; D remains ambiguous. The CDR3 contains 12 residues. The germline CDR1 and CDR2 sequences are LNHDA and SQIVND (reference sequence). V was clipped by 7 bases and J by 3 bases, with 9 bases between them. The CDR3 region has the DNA TGTGCCAGTACGAGGGATGACTATGGCTACACCTTC. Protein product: CASTRDDYGYTF.

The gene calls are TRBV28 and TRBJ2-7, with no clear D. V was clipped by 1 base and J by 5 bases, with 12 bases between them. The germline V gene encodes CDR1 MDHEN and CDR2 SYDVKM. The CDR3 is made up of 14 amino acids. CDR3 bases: TGTGCCAGCAGTTTATCCAGTCGGGTCGACGAGCAGTACTTC. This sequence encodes CASSLSSRVDEQYF.

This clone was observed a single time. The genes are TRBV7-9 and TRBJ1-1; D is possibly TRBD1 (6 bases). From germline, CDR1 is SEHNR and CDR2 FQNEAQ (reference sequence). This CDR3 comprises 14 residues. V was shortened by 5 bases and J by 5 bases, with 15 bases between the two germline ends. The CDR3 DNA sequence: TGTGCCAGCAGCCTCGGAGGGGGGGCGACTGAAGCTTTCTTT. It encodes CASSLGGGATEAFF.

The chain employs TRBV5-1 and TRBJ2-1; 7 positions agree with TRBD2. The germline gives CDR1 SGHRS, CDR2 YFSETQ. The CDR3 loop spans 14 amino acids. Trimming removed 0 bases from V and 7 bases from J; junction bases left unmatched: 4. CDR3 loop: CASSLALANNEQFF. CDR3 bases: TGCGCCAGCAGCTTGGCACTAGCGAATAATGAGCAGTTCTTC.

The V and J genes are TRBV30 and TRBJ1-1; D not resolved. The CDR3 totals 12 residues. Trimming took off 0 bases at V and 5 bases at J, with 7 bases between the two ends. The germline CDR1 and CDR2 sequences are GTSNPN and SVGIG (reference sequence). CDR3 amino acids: CAWSVTETEAFF. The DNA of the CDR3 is TGTGCCTGGAGTGTCACAGAGACTGAAGCTTTCTTT.

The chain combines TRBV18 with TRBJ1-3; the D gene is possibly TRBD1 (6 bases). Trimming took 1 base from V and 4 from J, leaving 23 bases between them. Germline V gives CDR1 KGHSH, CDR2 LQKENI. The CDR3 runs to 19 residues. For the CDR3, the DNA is TGTGCCAGCTCACCACGATCGGACCTTGAAACAGGGTACGGAAACACCATATATTTT. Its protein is CASSPRSDLETGYGNTIYF.

In nucleotides, the CDR3 is TGTGCCAGCAAACTCCGAAGACAGGGTCCCTACGAGCAGTACTTC. Translation gives CASKLRRQGPYEQYF. The chain uses TRBV28 and TRBJ2-7; 7 bases align to TRBD1. Germline trimming cut 7 bases from V and 2 bases from J; bases unmatched to any gene: 11. Germline CDR1 and CDR2: MDHEN and SYDVKM. The CDR3 runs to 15 residues.

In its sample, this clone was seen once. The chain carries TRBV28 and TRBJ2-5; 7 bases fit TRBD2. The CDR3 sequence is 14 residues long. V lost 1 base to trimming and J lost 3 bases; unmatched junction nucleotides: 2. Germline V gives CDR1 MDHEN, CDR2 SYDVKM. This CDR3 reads CASSLFSGEETQYF. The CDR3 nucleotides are TGTGCCAGCAGTTTATTCAGCGGGGAAGAGACCCAGTACTTC.

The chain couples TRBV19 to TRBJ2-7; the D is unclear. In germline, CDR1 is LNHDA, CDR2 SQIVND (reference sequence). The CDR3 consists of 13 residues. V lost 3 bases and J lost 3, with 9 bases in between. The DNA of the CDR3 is TGTGCCAGTAGTATTGGTCAGATCTACGAGCAGTACTTC. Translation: CASSIGQIYEQYF.